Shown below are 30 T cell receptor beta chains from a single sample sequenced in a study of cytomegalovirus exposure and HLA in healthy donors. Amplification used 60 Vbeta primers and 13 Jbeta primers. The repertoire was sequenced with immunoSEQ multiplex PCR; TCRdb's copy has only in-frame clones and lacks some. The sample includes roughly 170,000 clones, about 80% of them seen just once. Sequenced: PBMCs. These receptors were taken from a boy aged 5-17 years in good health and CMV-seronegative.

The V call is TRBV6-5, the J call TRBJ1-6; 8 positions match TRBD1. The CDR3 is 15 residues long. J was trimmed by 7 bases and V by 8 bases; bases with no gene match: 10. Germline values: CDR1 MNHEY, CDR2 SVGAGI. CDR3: CASRQGRGRNSPLHF. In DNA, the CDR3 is TGTGCCAGCCGACAGGGGAGAGGGAGGAATTCACCCCTCCACTTT.

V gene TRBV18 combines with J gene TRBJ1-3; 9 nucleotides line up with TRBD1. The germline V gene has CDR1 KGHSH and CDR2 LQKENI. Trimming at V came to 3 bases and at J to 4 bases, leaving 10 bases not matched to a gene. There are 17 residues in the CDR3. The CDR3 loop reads CASSPLPGQGTGNTIYF. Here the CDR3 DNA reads TGTGCCAGCTCACCCCTCCCGGGACAGGGTACGGGAAACACCATATATTTT.

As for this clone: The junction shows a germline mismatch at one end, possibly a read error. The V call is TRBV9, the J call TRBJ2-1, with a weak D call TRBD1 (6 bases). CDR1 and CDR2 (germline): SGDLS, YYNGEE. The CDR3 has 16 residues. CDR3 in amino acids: CASSVATGTKYNGQFF. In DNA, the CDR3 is TGTGCCAGCAGCGTAGCTACAGGGACGAAATACAATGGGCAGTTCTTC.

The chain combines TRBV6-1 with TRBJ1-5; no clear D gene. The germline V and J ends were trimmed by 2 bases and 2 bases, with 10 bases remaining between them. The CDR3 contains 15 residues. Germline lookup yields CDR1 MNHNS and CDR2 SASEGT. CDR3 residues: CASSEIKGGNQPQHF. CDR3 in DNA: TGTGCCAGCAGTGAAATAAAGGGAGGCAATCAGCCCCAGCATTTT.

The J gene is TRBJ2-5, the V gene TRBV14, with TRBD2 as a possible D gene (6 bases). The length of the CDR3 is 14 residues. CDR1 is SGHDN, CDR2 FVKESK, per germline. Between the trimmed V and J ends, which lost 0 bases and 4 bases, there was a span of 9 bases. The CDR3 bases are TGTGCCAGCAGCCAAGATCCGGGAGTAGAGACCCAGTACTTC. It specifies CASSQDPGVETQYF.

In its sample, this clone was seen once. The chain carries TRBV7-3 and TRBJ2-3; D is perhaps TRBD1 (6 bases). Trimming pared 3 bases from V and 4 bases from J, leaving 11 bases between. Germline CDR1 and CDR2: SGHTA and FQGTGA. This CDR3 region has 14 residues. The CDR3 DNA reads TGTGCCAGCAGCTTGGGGGCGGGTCCAGATACGCAGTATTTT. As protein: CASSLGAGPDTQYF.

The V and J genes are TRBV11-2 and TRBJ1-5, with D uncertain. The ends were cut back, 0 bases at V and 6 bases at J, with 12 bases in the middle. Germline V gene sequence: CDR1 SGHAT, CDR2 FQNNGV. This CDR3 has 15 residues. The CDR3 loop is CASSLDGQVGQPQHF. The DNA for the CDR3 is TGTGCCAGCAGCTTAGATGGTCAGGTTGGTCAGCCCCAGCATTTT.

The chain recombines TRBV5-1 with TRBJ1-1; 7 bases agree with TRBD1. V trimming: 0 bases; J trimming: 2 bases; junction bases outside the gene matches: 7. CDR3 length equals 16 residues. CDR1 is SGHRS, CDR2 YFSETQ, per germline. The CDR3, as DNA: TGCGCCAGCAGCTTGGCCCTCGGACAGGCAAACACTGAAGCTTTCTTT. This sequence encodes CASSLALGQANTEAFF.

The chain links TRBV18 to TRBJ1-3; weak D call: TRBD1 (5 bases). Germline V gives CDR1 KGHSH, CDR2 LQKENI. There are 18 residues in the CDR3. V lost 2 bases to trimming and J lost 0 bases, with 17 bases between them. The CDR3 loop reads CASSPNSVTATSGNTIYF. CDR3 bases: TGTGCCAGCTCACCAAATAGTGTGACAGCTACCTCTGGAAACACCATATATTTT.

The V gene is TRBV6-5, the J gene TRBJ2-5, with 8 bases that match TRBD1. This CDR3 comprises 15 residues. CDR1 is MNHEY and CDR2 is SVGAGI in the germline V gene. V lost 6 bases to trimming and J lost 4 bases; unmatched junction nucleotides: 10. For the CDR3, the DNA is TGTGCCAGCAGGGACCTGACAGGGGCAGGAGAGACCCAGTACTTC. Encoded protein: CASRDLTGAGETQYF.

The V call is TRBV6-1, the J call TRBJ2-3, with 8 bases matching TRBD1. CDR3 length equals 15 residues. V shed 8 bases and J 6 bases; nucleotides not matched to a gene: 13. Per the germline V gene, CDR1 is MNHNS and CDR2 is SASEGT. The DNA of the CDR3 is TGTGCCAGCCCCCAGGGGGCGCACCCCCAGGATACGCAGTATTTT. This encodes CASPQGAHPQDTQYF.

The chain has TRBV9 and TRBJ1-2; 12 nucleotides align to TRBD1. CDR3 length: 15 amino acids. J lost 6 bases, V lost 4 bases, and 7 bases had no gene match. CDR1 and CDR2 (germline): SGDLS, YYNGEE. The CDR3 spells CASSPGDRGRNGYTF. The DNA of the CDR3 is TGTGCCAGCAGCCCTGGGGACAGGGGGCGGAATGGCTACACCTTC.

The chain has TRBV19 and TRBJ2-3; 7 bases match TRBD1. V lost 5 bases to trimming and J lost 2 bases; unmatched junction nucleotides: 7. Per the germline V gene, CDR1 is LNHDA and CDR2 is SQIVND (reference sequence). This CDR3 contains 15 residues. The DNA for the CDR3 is TGTGCCAGTAGTTCGACAGGGCCCCACACAGATACGCAGTATTTT. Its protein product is CASSSTGPHTDTQYF.

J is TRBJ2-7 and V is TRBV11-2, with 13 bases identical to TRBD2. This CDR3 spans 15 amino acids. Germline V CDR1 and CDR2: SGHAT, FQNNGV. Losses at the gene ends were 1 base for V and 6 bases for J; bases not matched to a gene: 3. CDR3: CASSLVGTSGIEQYF. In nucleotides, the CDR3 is TGTGCCAGCAGCTTAGTCGGGACTAGCGGGATCGAGCAGTACTTC.

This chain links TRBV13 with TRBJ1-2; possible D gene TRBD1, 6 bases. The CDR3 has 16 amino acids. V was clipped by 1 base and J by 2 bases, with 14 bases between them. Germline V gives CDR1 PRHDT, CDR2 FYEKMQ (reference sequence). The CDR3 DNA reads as TGTGCCAGCAGCTTAGAAGGGGGAGGGGCCAACTATGGCTACACCTTC. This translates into CASSLEGGGANYGYTF.

The CDR3 spells CASSQDNVDTRTDPDTEAFF. As DNA, the CDR3 is TGCGCCAGCAGCCAAGATAATGTGGACACTCGGACAGACCCTGACACTGAAGCTTTCTTT. V gene TRBV4-3 combines with J gene TRBJ1-1; D may be TRBD1 (6 bases). With 0 bases removed from V and 3 bases from J, the gap between germline ends came to 26 bases. There are 20 residues in the CDR3. CDR1 is LGHNA and CDR2 is YSLEER in the germline V gene.

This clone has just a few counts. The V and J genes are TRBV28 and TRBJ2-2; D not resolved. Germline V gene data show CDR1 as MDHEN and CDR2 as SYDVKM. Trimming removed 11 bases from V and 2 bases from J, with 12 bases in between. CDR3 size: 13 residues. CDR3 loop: CALSRYNTGELFF. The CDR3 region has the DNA TGTGCCCTTAGCCGATACAACACCGGGGAGCTGTTTTTT.

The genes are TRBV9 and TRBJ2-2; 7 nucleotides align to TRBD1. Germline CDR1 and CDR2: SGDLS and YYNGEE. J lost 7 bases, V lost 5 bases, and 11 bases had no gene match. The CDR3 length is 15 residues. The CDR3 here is CASSPRQGLIGELFF. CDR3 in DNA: TGTGCCAGCAGTCCTAGACAGGGTTTGATCGGGGAGCTGTTTTTT.

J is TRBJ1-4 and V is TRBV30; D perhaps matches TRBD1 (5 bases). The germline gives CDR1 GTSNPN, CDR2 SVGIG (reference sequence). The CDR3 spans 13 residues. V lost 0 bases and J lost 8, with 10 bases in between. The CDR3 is CAWSVLGGEKLFF. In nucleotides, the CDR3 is TGTGCCTGGAGTGTACTCGGGGGGGAAAAACTGTTTTTT.

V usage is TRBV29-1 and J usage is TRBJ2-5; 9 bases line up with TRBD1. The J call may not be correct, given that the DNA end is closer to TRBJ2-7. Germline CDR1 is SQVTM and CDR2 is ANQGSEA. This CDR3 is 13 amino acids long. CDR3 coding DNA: TGCAGCCCACGAAGACAGGGGGCCTACGAGCAGTACTTC. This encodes CSPRRQGAYEQYF.

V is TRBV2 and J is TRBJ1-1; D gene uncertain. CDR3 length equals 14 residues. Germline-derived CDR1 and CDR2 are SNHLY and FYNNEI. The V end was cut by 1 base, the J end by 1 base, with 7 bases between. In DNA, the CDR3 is TGTGCCAGCAGTGAAGTACGGGGGAACACTGAAGCTTTCTTT. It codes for CASSEVRGNTEAFF. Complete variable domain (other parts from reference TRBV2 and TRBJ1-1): EPEVTQTPSHQVTQMGQEVILRCVPISNHLYFYWYRQILGQKVEFLVSFYNNEISEKSEIFDDQFSVERPDGSNFTLKIRSTKLEDSAMYFCASSEVRGNTEAFFGQGTRLTVV.

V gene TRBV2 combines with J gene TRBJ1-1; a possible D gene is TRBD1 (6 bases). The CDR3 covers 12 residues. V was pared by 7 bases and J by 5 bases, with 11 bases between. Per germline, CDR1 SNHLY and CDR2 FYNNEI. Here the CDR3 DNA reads TGTGCCAGCATTCCCAGGGGTACTGAAGCTTTCTTT. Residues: CASIPRGTEAFF.

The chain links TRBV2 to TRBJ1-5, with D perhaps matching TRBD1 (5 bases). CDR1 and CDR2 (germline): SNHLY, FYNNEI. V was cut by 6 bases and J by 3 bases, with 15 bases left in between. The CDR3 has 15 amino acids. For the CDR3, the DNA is TGTGCCAGCAGAAGGGGCCAGGAGATCAATCAGCCCCAGCATTTT. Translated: CASRRGQEINQPQHF.

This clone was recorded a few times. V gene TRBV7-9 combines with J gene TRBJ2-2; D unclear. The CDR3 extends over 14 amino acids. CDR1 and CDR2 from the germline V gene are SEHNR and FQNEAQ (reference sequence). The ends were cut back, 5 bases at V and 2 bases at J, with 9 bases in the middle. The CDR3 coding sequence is TGTGCCAGCAGCCCTACGAGCAACACCGGGGAGCTGTTTTTT. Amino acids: CASSPTSNTGELFF.

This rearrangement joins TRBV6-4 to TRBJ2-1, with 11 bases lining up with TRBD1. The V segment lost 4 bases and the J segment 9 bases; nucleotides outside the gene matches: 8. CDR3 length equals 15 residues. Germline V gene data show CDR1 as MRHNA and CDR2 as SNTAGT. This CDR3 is CASSGTGGRDSEQFF. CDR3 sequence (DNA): TGTGCCAGCAGTGGGACAGGGGGCCGGGATAGTGAGCAGTTCTTC.

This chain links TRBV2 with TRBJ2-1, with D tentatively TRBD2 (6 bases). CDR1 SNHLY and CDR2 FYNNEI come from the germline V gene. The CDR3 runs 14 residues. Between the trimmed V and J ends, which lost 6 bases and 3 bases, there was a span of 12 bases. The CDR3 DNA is TGTGCCAGCAGGGGGGGTCGGGGCTACAATGAGCAGTTCTTC. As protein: CASRGGRGYNEQFF.

CDR3 nucleotides: TGCGCCAGCAGCTTGGAACAGTCGAACACTGAAGCTTTCTTT. It is translated as CASSLEQSNTEAFF. This chain connects TRBV5-1 to TRBJ1-1, with no clear D. There are 14 residues in the CDR3. The germline V gene encodes CDR1 SGHRS and CDR2 YFSETQ. The V end lost 0 bases, the J end lost 1 base, and 7 bases lay between the germline ends.

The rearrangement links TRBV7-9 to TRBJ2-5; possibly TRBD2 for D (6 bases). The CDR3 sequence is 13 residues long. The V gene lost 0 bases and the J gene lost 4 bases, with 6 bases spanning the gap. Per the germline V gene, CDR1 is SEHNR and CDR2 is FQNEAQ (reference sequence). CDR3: CASSLAGGETQYF. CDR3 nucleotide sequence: TGTGCCAGCAGCTTAGCGGGGGGAGAGACCCAGTACTTC. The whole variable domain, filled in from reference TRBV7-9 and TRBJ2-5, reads DTGVSQNPRHKITKRGQNVTFRCDPISEHNRLYWYRQTLGQGPEFLTYFQNEAQLEKSRLLSDRFSAERPKGSFSTLEIQRTEQGDSAMYLCASSLAGGETQYFGPGTRLLVL.

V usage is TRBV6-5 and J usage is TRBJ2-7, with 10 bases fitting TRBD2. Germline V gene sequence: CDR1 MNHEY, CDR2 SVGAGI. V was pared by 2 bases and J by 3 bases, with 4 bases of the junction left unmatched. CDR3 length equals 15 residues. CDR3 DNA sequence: TGTGCCAGCAGTTACGGGGCTAGCGGGGGCTACGAGCAGTACTTC. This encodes CASSYGASGGYEQYF.

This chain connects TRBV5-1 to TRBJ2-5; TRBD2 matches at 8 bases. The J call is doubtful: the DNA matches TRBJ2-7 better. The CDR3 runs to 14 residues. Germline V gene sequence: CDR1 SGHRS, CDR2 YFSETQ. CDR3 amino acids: CASSSRGGDYEQYF. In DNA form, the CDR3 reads TGCGCCAGCAGCTCACGGGGGGGAGACTACGAGCAGTACTTC.